This TCR beta chain comes out of a study of T cells in Graves' hyperthyroidism and ophthalmopathy. The study included ophthalmopathy patients with Clinical Activity Score at least 3, NOSPECS grade at least 4 and duration under 3 months. Used for diagnoses were clinical symptoms, serum thyroxine and TRAb, thyroid ultrasound and orbital computed tomography. Unmatched junction bases numbered 4, after V lost 5 bases and J lost 2 bases. Germline V CDR1 and CDR2: SGHTA, FQGNSA. The CDR3 is made up of 16 amino acids. This clonotype was detected ten times or more. The antigen is unknown. Findings and caveats of the study: Within blood appeared most thyroid clonotypes that had expanded above 0.001.

TCR beta CDR3 regions were amplified from RNA. During a first-round RT-PCR of the TCR CDR3, the HTBI primer set was used. TCRdb ran MiXCR on the multiplex PCR reads and lists one entry per CDR3 protein. The sample shows around 390,000 distinct CDR3 sequences, around 13% of them seen only once. The specimen was blood. The V and J genes are TRBV7-2 and TRBJ2-1, with 12 bases lining up with TRBD2. This clonotype was obtained from a woman in her thirties with Graves' ophthalmopathy. CDR3 in DNA: TGTGCCAGCAGCGATACTAGCGGGGGGACCTACAATGAGCAGTTCTTC. Protein product: CASSDTSGGTYNEQFF.